This TCR beta chain comes out of a study of T cells in Graves' hyperthyroidism and ophthalmopathy (dated by TCRdb to about 2019). About the investigation overall: Peripheral blood samples were taken at the time of initial diagnosis, prior to any treatment. To identify distinguishing TCR V-J signatures, a discovery cohort of some 100 patients was used, comprising 43 with Graves' ophthalmopathy and 55 to 65 with stable Graves' hyperthyroidism. In addition, the study compared T-cell repertoires in thyroid tissue and in blood from several Graves' hyperthyroidism patients. Whether ophthalmopathy could be predicted prospectively was tested in an independent validation cohort made up of 18 to 20 hyperthyroidism patients plus 17 patients who later progressed to ophthalmopathy. The roughly 100 discovery patients were randomly divided into training and test sets at a 7:3 ratio. The paper reports TCR Vbeta CDR3 sequencing of fewer than 150 peripheral blood samples: some 41 ophthalmopathy, 70 to 85 hyperthyroidism and around 17 progressor patients. After blood sampling, hyperthyroidism patients were treated with methimazole at a starting dose of 30 mg daily, and ophthalmopathy patients were treated with high-dose intravenous methylprednisolone. Broad study findings and their caveats: In validation, progression to ophthalmopathy was predicted by the model with almost 71% sensitivity and roughly 72% specificity, a median of 6.5 months before onset. A model built on a 13 V-J signature distinguished ophthalmopathy from stable hyperthyroidism, reaching over 85% sensitivity and 81% to 83% specificity in cross-validation and 80%/75% in testing. No statistical method was used to fix the sample size in advance, and group allocation was not hidden from the investigators. Most expanded thyroid clonotypes (frequency above 0.001) were also found in blood, which suggests that blood repertoires may mirror thyroid immune responses.

V is pared back by 5 bases and J by 6 bases, with 16 bases lying between the germline termini. Reading the germline V gene (reference sequence) gives CDR1 SEHNR and CDR2 FQNEAQ. The CDR3 holds 15 amino acids from the cysteine to the phenylalanine. The sequence is cut down to CDR3 DNA, 45 bases in frame from base 1. To note about this clonotype: The antigen this receptor binds is unknown. Base qualities are not provided; no much larger clone lies one nucleotide away.

TCR beta CDR3 regions were amplified from RNA transcripts. For the first round of RT-PCR on the TCR CDR3, the HTBI primer set was used together with the Qiagen OneStep RT-PCR kit. The libraries were constructed in a second round of multiplex PCR and then size-selected and purified. The libraries were sequenced on an Illumina HiSeq2000 using paired-end 100 bp reads. As for the original processing: SOAPnuke was used to process the raw data, removing reads that contained adapters or uncalled bases, had a mean Phred below 15, or lacked an exact match to the constant primer or identifier. COPE v1.2.5 was used to merge the high-quality paired reads, and each unique nucleotide sequence was defined as a clonotype. MiTCR v1.1 was used to align the clonotypes against IMGT TRBV, TRBD and TRBJ reference segments. The analysis was restricted to V-J combinations with a frequency above 0.0001, which together covered 99% to 99.2% of the repertoires. The TCS score was defined as the ratio of F50 (clonal expansion) to E x V (chaos), calculated using BLOSUM62-based TCRdist between CDR3 peptides within each V-J. Welch's t-statistics and random forest reduced several hundred V-J features to about 13, which were used in a naive Bayes classifier (R e1071). TCRdb reprocessing: public reads trimmed at Q25 with fastp, clones called with MiXCR, in-frame beta chains kept. For every CDR3 protein sequence, its rows merge into one entry that carries the most common genes and DNA. The V and J calls were not made by the authors but by TCRdb's processing. This sample gives 96,000 or so distinct CDR3 sequences in total; roughly half of them show up just once. Roughly 27% of the sample goes to the ten largest clones.

A patient counted as having stable Graves' hyperthyroidism if no progression to ophthalmopathy occurred over 18 months of follow-up. Hyperthyroidism patients were aged 18 to 65 years and newly diagnosed, with disease duration of less than 2 months. The study excluded patients with uncontrolled infections, other autoimmune diseases, pregnancy or lactation. Diagnoses relied on clinical symptoms, serum thyroxine and TRAb, thyroid ultrasound and orbital computed tomography. PBMCs were isolated from 8 to 10 ml of fresh peripheral blood by Ficoll-Paque density gradient centrifugation. Total RNA was extracted using Trizol reagent, and RNA quality was assessed on an Agilent 2100 Bioanalyzer.

This sequence uses TRBV7-9 and TRBJ2-2; the D element could tentatively be TRBD1 or TRBD2, as 6 bases agree for each. The receptor comes from a woman aged 40 to 50 with Graves' hyperthyroidism. The specimen was blood. The CDR3 corresponds to CASSPGDSSPGELFF. The base sequence is TGTGCCAGCAGCCCAGGGGACTCATCCCCCGGGGAGCTGTTTTTT. This CDR3, with the reference TRBV7-9 and TRBJ2-2 proteins standing in past its ends, gives the full variable domain DTGVSQNPRHKITKRGQNVTFRCDPISEHNRLYWYRQTLGQGPEFLTYFQNEAQLEKSRLLSDRFSAERPKGSFSTLEIQRTEQGDSAMYLCASSPGDSSPGELFFGEGSRLTVL.